This record covers a single TCR beta chain. No antigen is known for it. The germline gives CDR1 MNHEY, CDR2 SMNVEV (reference sequence). Trimming left V 6 bases short and J 2 bases short, with 10 bases between. CDR3 length equals 13 residues. This record belongs to a study of identical twins. TCRdb independently ran MiXCR on the 5' RACE reads; one entry per CDR3 protein. The sample holds about 240,000 distinct CDR3 sequences, approximately 7.3% seen once. General study points: Insertions were fewer in abundant cord blood beta clonotypes, whereas memory repertoires showed none of this pattern. Models predicted too little out-of-frame TCR alpha sharing in monozygotic twins.

These data were likewise used in another study, on yellow fever vaccine responses in identical twins.

The chain carries TRBV27 and TRBJ1-1; a possible D gene is TRBD1 (6 bases). Material for sequencing was CD8+ T cells sorted from blood. The receptor comes from a woman aged 18-30 years in good health. This CDR3 is CASSRQENTEAFF. CDR3 DNA sequence: TGTGCCAGCAGCCGACAGGAAAACACTGAAGCTTTCTTT.